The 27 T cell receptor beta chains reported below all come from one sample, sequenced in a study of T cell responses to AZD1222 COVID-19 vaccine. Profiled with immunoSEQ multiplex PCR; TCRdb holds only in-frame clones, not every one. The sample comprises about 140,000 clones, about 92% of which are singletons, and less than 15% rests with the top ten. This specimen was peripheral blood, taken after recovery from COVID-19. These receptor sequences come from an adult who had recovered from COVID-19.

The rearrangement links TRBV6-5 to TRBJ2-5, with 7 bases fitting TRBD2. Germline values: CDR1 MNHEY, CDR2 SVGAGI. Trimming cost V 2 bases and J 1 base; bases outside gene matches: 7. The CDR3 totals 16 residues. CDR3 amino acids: CASSYGPGLTQETQYF. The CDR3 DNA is TGTGCCAGCAGTTACGGTCCGGGACTAACCCAAGAGACCCAGTACTTC.

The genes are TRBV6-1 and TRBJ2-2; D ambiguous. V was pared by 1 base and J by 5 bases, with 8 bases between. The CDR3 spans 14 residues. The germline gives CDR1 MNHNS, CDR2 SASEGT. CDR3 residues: CASSEDKETGELFF. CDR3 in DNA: TGTGCCAGCAGTGAAGATAAGGAAACCGGGGAGCTGTTTTTT.

CDR3 sequence (DNA): TGTGCCAGCAAGTCTACCAGGGGGACAGGGGATGAAAAACTGTTTTTT. Its protein product is CASKSTRGTGDEKLFF. The chain recombines TRBV27 with TRBJ1-4, with 10 bases matching TRBD1. Per the germline V gene, CDR1 is MNHEY and CDR2 is SMNVEV (reference sequence). V was pared by 7 bases and J by 6 bases, with 11 bases of the junction left unmatched. This CDR3 region has 16 residues.

The CDR3: CASSIYRDLSGANVLTF. CDR3 nucleotides: TGTGCCAGCAGCATTTACAGGGACCTCTCTGGGGCCAACGTCCTGACTTTC. The gene calls are TRBV5-6 and TRBJ2-6; D may be TRBD1 (6 bases). CDR1 and CDR2 (germline): SGHDT, YYEEEE. V gave up 4 bases and J gave up 0 bases, with 14 bases separating them. This CDR3 region has 17 residues.

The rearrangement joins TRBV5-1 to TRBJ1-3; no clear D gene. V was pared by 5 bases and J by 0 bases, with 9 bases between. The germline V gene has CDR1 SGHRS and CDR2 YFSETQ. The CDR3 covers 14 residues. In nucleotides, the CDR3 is TGCGCCAGCAGTCCCGGGGACTCTGGAAACACCATATATTTT. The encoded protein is CASSPGDSGNTIYF.

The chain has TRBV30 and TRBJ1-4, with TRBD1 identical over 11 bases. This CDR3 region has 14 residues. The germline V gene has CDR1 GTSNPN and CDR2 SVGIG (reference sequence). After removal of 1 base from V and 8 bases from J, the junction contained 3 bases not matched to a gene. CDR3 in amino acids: CAWSGDRGLEKLFF. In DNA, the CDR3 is TGTGCCTGGAGTGGGGACAGGGGGTTGGAAAAACTGTTTTTT. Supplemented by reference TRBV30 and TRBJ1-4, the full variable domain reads SQTIHQWPATLVQPVGSPLSLECTVEGTSNPNLYWYRQAAGRGLQLLFYSVGIGQISSEVPQNLSASRPQDRQFILSSKKLLLSDSGFYLCAWSGDRGLEKLFFGSGTQLSVL.

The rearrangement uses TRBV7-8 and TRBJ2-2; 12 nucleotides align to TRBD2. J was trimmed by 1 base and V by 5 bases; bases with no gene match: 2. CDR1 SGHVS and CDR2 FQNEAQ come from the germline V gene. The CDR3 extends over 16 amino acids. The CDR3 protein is CASSLLAGGNTGELFF. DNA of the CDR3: TGTGCCAGCAGCCTACTAGCGGGAGGGAACACCGGGGAGCTGTTTTTT.

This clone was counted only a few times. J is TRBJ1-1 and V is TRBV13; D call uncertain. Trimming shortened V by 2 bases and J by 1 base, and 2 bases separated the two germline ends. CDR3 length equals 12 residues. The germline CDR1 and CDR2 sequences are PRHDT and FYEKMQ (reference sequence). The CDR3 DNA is TGTGCCAGCAGCTTAACGAACACTGAAGCTTTCTTT. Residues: CASSLTNTEAFF.

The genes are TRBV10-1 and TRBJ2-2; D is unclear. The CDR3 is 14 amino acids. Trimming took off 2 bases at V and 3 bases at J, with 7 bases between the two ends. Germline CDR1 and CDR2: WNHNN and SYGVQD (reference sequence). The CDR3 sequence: CASSERLDTGELFF. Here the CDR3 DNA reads TGCGCCAGCAGTGAGAGGCTGGACACCGGGGAGCTGTTTTTT.

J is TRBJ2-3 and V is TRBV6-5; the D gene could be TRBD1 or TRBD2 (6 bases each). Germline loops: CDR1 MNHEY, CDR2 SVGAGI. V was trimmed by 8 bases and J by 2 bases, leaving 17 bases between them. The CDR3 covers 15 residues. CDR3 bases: TGTGCCAGCGGGGGAGGAAGGGGGTACACAGATACGCAGTATTTT. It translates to CASGGGRGYTDTQYF.

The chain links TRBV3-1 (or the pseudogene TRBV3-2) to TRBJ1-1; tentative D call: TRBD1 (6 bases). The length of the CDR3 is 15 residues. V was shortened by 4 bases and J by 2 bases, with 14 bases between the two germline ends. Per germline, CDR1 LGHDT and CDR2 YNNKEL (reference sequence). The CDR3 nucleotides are TGTGCCAGCAGCCCCAGGGGCCAGCCCAACACTGAAGCTTTCTTT. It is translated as CASSPRGQPNTEAFF.

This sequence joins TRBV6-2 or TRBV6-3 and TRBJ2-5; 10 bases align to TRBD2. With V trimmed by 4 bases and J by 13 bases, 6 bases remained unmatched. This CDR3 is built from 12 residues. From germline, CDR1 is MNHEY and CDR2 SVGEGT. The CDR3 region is CASSWGTSASYF. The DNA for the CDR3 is TGTGCCAGCAGTTGGGGGACTAGCGCGTCGTACTTC.

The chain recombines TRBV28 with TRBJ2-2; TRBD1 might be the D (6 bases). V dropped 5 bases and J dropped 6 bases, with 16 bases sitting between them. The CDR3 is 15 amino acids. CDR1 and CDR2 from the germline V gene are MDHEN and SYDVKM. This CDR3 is CASSPPSQGPGELFF. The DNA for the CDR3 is TGTGCCAGCAGTCCCCCATCACAGGGTCCCGGGGAGCTGTTTTTT.

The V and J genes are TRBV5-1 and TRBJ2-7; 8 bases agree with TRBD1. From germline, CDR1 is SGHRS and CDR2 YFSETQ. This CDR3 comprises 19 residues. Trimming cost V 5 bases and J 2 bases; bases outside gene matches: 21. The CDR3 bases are TGCGCCAGCAGAGGGAATGGGACAGGCCTGCGAAATGTAGCCTACGAGCAGTACTTC. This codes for CASRGNGTGLRNVAYEQYF.

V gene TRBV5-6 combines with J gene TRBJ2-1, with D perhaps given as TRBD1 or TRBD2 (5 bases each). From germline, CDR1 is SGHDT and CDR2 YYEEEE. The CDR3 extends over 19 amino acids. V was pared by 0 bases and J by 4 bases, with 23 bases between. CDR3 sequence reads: CASSLGAGTTDGPYNEQFF. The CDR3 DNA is TGTGCCAGCAGCTTGGGGGCAGGGACGACAGACGGGCCTTACAATGAGCAGTTCTTC.

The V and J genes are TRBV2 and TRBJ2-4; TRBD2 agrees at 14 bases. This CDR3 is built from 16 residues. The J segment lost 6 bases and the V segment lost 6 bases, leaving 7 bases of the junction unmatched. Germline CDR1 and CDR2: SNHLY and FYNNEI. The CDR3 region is CASSQGLAGVSNIQYF. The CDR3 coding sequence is TGTGCCAGCAGCCAGGGACTAGCGGGAGTGTCAAACATTCAGTACTTC.

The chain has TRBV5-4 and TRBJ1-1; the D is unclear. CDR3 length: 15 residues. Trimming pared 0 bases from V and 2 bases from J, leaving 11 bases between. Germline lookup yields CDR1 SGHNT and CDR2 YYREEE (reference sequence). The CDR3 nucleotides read TGTGCCAGCAGCTTGGCCTTCGGAGTTAACACTGAAGCTTTCTTT. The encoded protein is CASSLAFGVNTEAFF.

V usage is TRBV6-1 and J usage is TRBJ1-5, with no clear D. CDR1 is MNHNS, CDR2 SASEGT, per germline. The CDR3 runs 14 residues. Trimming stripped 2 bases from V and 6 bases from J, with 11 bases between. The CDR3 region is CASSEREGGQPQHF. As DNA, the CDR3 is TGTGCCAGCAGTGAAAGGGAGGGAGGTCAGCCCCAGCATTTT.

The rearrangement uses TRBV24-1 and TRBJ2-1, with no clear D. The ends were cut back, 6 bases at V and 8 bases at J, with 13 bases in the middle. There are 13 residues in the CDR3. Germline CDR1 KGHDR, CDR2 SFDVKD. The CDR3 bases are TGTGCCACCAGTTTAGGACGAAAAGATGAGCAGTTCTTC. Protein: CATSLGRKDEQFF.

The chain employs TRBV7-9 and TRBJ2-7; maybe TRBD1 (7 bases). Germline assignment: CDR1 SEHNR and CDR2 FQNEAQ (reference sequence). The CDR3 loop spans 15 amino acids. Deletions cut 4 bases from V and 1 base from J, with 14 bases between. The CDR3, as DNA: TGTGCCAGCAGCTCAGGGGGAGGCGGGTCCTACGAGCAGTACTTC. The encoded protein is CASSSGGGGSYEQYF. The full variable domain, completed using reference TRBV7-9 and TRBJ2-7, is DTGVSQNPRHKITKRGQNVTFRCDPISEHNRLYWYRQTLGQGPEFLTYFQNEAQLEKSRLLSDRFSAERPKGSFSTLEIQRTEQGDSAMYLCASSSGGGGSYEQYFGPGTRLTVT.

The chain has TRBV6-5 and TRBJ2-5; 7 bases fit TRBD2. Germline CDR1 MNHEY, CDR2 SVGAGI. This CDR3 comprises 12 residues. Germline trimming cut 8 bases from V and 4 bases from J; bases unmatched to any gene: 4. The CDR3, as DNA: TGTGCCAGCGGGGGGGGTCGAGAGACCCAGTACTTC. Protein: CASGGGRETQYF.

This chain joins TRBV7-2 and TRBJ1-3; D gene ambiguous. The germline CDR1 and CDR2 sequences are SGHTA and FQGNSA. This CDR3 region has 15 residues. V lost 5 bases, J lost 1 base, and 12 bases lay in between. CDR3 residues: CASSQQRLSGNTIYF. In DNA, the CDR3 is TGTGCCAGCAGCCAACAGAGATTATCTGGAAACACCATATATTTT. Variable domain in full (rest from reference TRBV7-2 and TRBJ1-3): GAGVSQSPSNKVTEKGKDVELRCDPISGHTALYWYRQSLGQGLEFLIYFQGNSAPDKSGLPSDRFSAERTGGSVSTLTIQRTQQEDSAVYLCASSQQRLSGNTIYFGEGSWLTVV.

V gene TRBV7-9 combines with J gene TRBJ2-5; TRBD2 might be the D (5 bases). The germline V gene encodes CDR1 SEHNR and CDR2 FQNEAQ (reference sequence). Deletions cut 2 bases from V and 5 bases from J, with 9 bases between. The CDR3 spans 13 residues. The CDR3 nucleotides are TGTGCCAGCAGCTTACGAGGGCCCGAGACCCAGTACTTC. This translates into CASSLRGPETQYF.

CDR3 nucleotide sequence: TGTGCCAGCTATCAGGGGACAGGGCGGAATGAGCAGTTCTTC. This sequence encodes CASYQGTGRNEQFF. The chain employs TRBV27 and TRBJ2-1; 9 nucleotides line up with TRBD1. Trimming at V came to 8 bases and at J to 7 bases, leaving 9 bases not matched to a gene. This CDR3 region has 14 residues. CDR1 and CDR2 (germline): MNHEY, SMNVEV (reference sequence).

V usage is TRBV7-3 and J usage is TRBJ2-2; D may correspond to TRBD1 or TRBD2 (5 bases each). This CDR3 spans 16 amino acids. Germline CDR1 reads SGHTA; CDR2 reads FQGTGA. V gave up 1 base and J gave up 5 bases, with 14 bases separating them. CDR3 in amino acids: CASSLIGTPQTGELFF. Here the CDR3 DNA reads TGTGCCAGCAGCTTAATCGGGACCCCGCAGACCGGGGAGCTGTTTTTT.

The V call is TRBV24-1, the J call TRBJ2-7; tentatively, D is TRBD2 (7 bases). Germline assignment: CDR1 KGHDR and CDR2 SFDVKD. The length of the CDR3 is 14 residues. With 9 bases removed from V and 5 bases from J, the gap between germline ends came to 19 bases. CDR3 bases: TGTGCCACCCAAGGGTTTAAGGGGGGGAACGAGCAGTACTTC. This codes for CATQGFKGGNEQYF.

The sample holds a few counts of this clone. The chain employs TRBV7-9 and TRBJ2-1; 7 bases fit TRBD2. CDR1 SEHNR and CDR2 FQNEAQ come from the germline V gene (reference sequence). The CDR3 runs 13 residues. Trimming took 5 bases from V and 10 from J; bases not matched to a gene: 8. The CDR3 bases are TGTGCCAGCAGCGGGCGGGAGCGTCGGGAGCAGTTCTTC. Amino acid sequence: CASSGRERREQFF.